The entry below describes one T cell receptor beta chain. Its antigen is as yet unknown. Data came from immunoSEQ multiplex PCR; TCRdb stores just in-frame clones and leaves some out. The sample includes 200,000 to 300,000 clones, 90% seen only once; the top ten take 3.1%. The data originate from a study of cytomegalovirus exposure and HLA in healthy donors. Study results and limitations: In the roughly 120 validation repertoires, a later analysis found that first-cohort TCR clusters tended to co-occur.

The sequenced sample was PBMCs. The TCR was taken from a young woman in good health and CMV-seronegative.

As DNA, the CDR3 is TGTGCCAGCAGCGTAAGTAGCAGCTATGAGCAGTTCTTC. This translates into CASSVSSSYEQFF. V gene TRBV9 combines with J gene TRBJ2-1; D call uncertain. The V end lost 1 base, the J end lost 8 bases, and 10 bases lay between the germline ends. This CDR3 is built from 13 residues. From germline, CDR1 is SGDLS and CDR2 YYNGEE. Combining the CDR3 with reference TRBV9 and TRBJ2-1 gives the whole variable domain DSGVTQTPKHLITATGQRVTLRCSPRSGDLSVYWYQQSLDQGLQFLIQYYNGEERAKGNILERFSAQQFPDLHSELNLSSLELGDSALYFCASSVSSSYEQFFGPGTRLTVL.